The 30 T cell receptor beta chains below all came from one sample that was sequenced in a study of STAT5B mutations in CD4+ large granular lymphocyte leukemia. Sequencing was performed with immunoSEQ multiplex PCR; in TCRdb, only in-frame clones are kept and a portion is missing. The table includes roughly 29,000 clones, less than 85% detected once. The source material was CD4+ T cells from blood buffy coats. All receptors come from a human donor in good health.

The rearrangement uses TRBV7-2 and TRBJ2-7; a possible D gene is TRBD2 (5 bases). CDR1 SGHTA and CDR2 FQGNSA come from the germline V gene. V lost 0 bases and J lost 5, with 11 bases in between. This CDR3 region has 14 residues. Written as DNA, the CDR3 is TGTGCCAGCAGCTTAGCCCGGGATTCCAACGAGCAGTACTTC. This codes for CASSLARDSNEQYF.

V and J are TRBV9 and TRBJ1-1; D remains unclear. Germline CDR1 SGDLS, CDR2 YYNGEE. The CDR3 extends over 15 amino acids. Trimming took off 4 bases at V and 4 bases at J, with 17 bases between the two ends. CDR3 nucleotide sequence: TGTGCCAGCAGCCCTACTCTAAAATCGGGCACTGAAGCTTTCTTT. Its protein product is CASSPTLKSGTEAFF.

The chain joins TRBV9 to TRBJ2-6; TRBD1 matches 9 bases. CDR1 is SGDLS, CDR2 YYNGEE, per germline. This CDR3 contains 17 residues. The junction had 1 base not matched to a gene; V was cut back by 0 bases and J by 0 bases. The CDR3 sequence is CASSVVQGASGANVLTF. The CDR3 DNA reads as TGTGCCAGCAGCGTAGTACAGGGGGCCTCTGGGGCCAACGTCCTGACTTTC.

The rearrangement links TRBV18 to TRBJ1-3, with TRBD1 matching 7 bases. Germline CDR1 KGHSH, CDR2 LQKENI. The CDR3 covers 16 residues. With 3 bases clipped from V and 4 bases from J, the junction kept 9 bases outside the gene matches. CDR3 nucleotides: TGTGCCAGCTCACCTGTGGAGGGGGCGCTGGGAAACACCATATATTTT. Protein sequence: CASSPVEGALGNTIYF.

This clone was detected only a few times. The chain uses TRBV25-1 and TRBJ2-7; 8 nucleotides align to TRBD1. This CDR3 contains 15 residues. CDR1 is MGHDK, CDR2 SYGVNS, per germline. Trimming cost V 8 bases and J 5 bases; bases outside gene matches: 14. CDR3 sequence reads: CASSKGGAGGDEQYF. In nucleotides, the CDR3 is TGTGCCAGCTCGAAAGGAGGGGCAGGGGGCGACGAGCAGTACTTC.

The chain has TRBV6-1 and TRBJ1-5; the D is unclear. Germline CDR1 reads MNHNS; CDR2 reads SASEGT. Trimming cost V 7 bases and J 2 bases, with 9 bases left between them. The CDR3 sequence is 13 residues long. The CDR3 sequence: CASMLMGNQPQHF. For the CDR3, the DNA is TGTGCCAGCATGTTGATGGGCAATCAGCCCCAGCATTTT.

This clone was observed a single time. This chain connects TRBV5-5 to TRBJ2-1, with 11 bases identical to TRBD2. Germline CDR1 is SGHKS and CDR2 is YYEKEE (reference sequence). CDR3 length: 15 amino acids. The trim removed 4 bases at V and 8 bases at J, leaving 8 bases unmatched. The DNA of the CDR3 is TGTGCCAGCAGCATCCTAGCGGGAGGTGGATATGAGCAGTTCTTC. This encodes CASSILAGGGYEQFF.

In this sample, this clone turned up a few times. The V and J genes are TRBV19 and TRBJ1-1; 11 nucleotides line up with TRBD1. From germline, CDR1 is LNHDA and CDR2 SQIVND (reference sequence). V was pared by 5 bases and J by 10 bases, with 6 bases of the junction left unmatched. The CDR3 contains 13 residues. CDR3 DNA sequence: TGTGCCAGTAGTGCCGGACAGGGGGCGGGAGCTTTCTTT. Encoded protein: CASSAGQGAGAFF.

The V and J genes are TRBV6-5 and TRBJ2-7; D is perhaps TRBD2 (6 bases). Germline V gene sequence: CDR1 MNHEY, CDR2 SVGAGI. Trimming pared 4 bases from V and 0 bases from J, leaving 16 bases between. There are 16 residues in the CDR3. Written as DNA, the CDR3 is TGTGCCAGCAGTTCCCGGGTTAGCGGTAGCTCCTACGAGCAGTACTTC. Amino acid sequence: CASSSRVSGSSYEQYF.

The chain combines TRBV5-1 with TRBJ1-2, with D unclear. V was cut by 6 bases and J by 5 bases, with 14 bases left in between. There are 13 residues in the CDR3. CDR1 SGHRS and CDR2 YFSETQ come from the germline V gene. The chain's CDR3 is CASTPRLGYGYTF. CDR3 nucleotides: TGCGCCAGCACCCCGCGGCTCGGGTATGGCTACACCTTC.

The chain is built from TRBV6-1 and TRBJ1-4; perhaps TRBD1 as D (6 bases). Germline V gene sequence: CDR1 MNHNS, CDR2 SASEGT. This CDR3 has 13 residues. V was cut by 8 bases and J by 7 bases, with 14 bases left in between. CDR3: CASHWQGSEKLFF. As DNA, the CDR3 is TGTGCCAGCCATTGGCAGGGGAGTGAAAAACTGTTTTTT.

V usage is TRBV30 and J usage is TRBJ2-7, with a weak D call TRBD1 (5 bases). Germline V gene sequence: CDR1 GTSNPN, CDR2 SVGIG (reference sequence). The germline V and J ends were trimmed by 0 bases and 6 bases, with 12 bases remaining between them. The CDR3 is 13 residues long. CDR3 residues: CAWSVDSFSEQYF. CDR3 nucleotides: TGTGCCTGGAGTGTAGACAGCTTTTCCGAGCAGTACTTC.

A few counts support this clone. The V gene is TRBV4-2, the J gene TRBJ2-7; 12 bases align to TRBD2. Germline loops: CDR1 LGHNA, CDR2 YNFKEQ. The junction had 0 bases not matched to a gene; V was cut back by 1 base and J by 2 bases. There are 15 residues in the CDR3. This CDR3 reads CASSQGTSGAYEQYF. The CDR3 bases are TGTGCCAGCAGCCAAGGGACTAGCGGGGCCTACGAGCAGTACTTC.

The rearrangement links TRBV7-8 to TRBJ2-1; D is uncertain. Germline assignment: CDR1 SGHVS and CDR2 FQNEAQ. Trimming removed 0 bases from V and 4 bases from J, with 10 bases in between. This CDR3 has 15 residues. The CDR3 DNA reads TGTGCCAGCAGCTTAGCGGAGTCTATTTACAATGAGCAGTTCTTC. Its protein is CASSLAESIYNEQFF.

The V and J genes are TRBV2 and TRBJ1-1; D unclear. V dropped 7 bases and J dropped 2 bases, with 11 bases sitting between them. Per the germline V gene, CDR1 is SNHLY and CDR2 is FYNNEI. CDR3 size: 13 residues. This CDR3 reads CASNSRLNTEAFF. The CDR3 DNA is TGTGCCAGCAATTCCCGGTTAAACACTGAAGCTTTCTTT. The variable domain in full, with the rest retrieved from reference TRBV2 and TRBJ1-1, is EPEVTQTPSHQVTQMGQEVILRCVPISNHLYFYWYRQILGQKVEFLVSFYNNEISEKSEIFDDQFSVERPDGSNFTLKIRSTKLEDSAMYFCASNSRLNTEAFFGQGTRLTVV.

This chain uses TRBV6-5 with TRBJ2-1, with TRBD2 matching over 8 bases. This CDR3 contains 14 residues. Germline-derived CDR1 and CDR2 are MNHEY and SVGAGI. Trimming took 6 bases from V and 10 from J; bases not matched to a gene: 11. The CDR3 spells CASRREAGRQEQFF. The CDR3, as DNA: TGTGCCAGCAGGCGGGAGGCAGGGAGACAGGAGCAGTTCTTC.

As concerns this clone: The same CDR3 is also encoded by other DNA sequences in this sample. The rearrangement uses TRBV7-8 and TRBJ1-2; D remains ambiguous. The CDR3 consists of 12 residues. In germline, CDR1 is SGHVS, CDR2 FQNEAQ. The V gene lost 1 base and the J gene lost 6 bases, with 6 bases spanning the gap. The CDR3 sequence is CASSLVGDGYTF. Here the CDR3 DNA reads TGTGCCAGCAGCTTAGTCGGGGATGGCTACACCTTC.

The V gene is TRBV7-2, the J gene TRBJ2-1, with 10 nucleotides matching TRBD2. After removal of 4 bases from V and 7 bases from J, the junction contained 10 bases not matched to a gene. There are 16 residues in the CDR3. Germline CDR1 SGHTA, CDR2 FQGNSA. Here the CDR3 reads CASSSRSGRARNEQFF. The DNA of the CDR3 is TGTGCCAGCAGCTCTCGGAGCGGGAGGGCCAGGAATGAGCAGTTCTTC. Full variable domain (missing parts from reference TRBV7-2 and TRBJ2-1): GAGVSQSPSNKVTEKGKDVELRCDPISGHTALYWYRQSLGQGLEFLIYFQGNSAPDKSGLPSDRFSAERTGGSVSTLTIQRTQQEDSAVYLCASSSRSGRARNEQFFGPGTRLTVL.

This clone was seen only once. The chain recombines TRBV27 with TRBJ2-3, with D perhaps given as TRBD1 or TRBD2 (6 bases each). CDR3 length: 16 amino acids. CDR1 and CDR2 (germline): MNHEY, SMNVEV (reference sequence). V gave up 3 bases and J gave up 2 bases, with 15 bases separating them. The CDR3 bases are TGTGCCAGCAGTTTCAAACCCGGGGGCCTCACAGATACGCAGTATTTT. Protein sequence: CASSFKPGGLTDTQYF.

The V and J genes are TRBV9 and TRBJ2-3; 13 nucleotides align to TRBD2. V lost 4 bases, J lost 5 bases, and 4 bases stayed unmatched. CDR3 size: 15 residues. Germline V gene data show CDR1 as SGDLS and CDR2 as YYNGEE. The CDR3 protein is CASSPRLAGGDTQYF. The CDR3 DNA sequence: TGTGCCAGCAGCCCAAGACTAGCGGGGGGAGATACGCAGTATTTT. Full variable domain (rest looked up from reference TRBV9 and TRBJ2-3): DSGVTQTPKHLITATGQRVTLRCSPRSGDLSVYWYQQSLDQGLQFLIQYYNGEERAKGNILERFSAQQFPDLHSELNLSSLELGDSALYFCASSPRLAGGDTQYFGPGTRLTVL.

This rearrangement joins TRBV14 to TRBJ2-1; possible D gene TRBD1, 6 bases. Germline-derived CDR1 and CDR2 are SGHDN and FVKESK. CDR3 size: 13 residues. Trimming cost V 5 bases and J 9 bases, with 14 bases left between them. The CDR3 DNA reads TGTGCCAGCAGCGTCGGGACATTCACTGAGCAGTTCTTC. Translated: CASSVGTFTEQFF.

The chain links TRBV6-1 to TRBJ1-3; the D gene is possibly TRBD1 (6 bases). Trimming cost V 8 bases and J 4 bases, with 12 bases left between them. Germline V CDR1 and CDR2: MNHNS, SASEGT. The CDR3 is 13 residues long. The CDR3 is CASSLGQGNTIYF. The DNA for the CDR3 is TGTGCCAGCTCCCTCGGACAGGGAAACACCATATATTTT.

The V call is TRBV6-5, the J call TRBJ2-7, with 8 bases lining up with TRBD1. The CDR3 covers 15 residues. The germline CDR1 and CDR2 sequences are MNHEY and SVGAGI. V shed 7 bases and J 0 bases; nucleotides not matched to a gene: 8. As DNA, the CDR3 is TGTGCCAGCATCCTACAGGGGGAGAGCTCCTACGAGCAGTACTTC. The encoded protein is CASILQGESSYEQYF.

This CDR3 is CASSVRGLAGDYNEQFF. DNA for the CDR3: TGTGCCAGCAGCGTACGGGGACTAGCGGGAGACTACAATGAGCAGTTCTTC. The chain couples TRBV9 to TRBJ2-1; the match to TRBD2 covers 14 bases. Germline values: CDR1 SGDLS, CDR2 YYNGEE. V lost 1 base, J lost 3 bases, and 3 bases stayed unmatched. This CDR3 contains 17 residues.

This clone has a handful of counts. The CDR3 here is CSVEQWGDNEQFF. The CDR3 DNA is TGCAGCGTTGAACAGTGGGGTGACAATGAGCAGTTCTTC. The chain is built from TRBV29-1 and TRBJ2-1; D call uncertain. This CDR3 contains 13 residues. The V gene's germline CDR1 is SQVTM and CDR2 ANQGSEA. Trimming cost V 2 bases and J 5 bases, with 10 bases left between them.

CDR3 in amino acids: CASSLGGGELFF. CDR3 bases: TGTGCCAGCAGTTTAGGAGGCGGGGAGCTGTTTTTT. V usage is TRBV27 and J usage is TRBJ2-2; tentatively, D is TRBD2 (5 bases). CDR1 is MNHEY, CDR2 SMNVEV, per germline (reference sequence). This CDR3 region has 12 residues. Trimming left V 2 bases short and J 7 bases short, with 5 bases between.

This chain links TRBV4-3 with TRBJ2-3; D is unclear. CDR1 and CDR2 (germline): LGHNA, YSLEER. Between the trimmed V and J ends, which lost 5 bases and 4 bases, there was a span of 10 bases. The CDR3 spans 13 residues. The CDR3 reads CASSGRPADTQYF. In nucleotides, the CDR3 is TGCGCCAGCAGCGGGCGACCTGCAGATACGCAGTATTTT.

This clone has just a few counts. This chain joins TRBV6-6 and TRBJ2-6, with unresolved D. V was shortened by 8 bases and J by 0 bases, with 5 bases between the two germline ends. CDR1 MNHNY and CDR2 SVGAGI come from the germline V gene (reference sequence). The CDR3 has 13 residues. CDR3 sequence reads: CASHGSGANVLTF. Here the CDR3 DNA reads TGTGCCAGCCATGGCTCTGGGGCCAACGTCCTGACTTTC.

CDR3: CASSYQGYTEAFF. The CDR3 bases are TGTGCCAGCAGTTACCAGGGTTACACTGAAGCTTTCTTT. The chain employs TRBV6-5 and TRBJ1-1; a possible D gene is TRBD1 (5 bases). Trimming shortened V by 2 bases and J by 3 bases, and 7 bases separated the two germline ends. Germline CDR1 reads MNHEY; CDR2 reads SVGAGI. This CDR3 is 13 amino acids long.

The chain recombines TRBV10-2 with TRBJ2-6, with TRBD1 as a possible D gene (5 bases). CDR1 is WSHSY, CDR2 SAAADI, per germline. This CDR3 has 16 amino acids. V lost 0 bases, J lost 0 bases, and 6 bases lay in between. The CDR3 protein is CASSESGRSGANVLTF. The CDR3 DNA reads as TGCGCCAGCAGTGAGTCGGGGCGCTCTGGGGCCAACGTCCTGACTTTC.